This entry features one T cell receptor beta chain sequence. Produced via immunoSEQ multiplex PCR; TCRdb's table is partial and in-frame only. The sample carries roughly 660,000 clones, approximately 90% recorded once. This sample is part of a study of shared T cell receptors in the human thymus. Germline V gene sequence: CDR1 LNHDA, CDR2 SQIVND (reference sequence). The J segment lost 5 bases and the V segment lost 5 bases, leaving 7 bases of the junction unmatched. The CDR3 contains 14 residues. Another study also made use of these data, one on human thymus T cells. That paper notes: Corrective cardiac operations yielded the resected thymus tissue.

Sequenced sample: thymocytes. The receptor was isolated from a boy younger than two with a congenital heart defect. This sequence joins TRBV19 and TRBJ2-3; 7 nucleotides agree with TRBD2. CDR3 coding DNA: TGTGCCAGTAGTTCAGACGGGGAGGGAGATACGCAGTATTTT. Residues: CASSSDGEGDTQYF. Full variable domain (outside the CDR3, taken from reference TRBV19 and TRBJ2-3): DGGITQSPKYLFRKEGQNVTLSCEQNLNHDAMYWYRQDPGQGLRLIYYSQIVNDFQKGDIAEGYSVSREKKESFPLTVTSAQKNPTAFYLCASSSDGEGDTQYFGPGTRLTVL.